This paragraph covers one T cell receptor beta chain sequence. What it binds is not known. 13 Jbeta primers and 60 Vbeta primers were used for the PCR. Libraries were prepared by immunoSEQ multiplex PCR; TCRdb keeps only in-frame clonotypes and omits some of them. The sample lists about 180,000 clones, roughly 82% occurring once. This record comes from a study of cytomegalovirus exposure and HLA in healthy donors. The study's findings and limits: As a later analysis showed, several of the most significant clusters appeared to be linked to common viral pathogens.

Per the germline V gene, CDR1 is LGHNA and CDR2 is YNFKEQ. V was pared by 7 bases and J by 2 bases, with 6 bases of the junction left unmatched. CDR3 length: 16 amino acids. The chain joins TRBV4-2 to TRBJ2-2, with 11 nucleotides matching TRBD2. This TCR came from a man in his forties in good health and CMV-seronegative. Sample: PBMCs. CDR3 in DNA: TGTGCCAGCAAAGGACTAGCGGGCGAAAACACCGGGGAGCTGTTTTTT. This encodes CASKGLAGENTGELFF.